Shown below are 20 T cell receptor beta chains from a single sample sequenced in a study of blood T cells in healthy people across ages. Primed by a sample-barcoded 5' primer and a J-beta primer mix, a second PCR proceeded for about 6 to 12 cycles. TCRdb reprocessed the 5' RACE reads via MiXCR and lists one record per CDR3 protein. The sample yields hundreds of thousands of distinct CDR3 sequences, roughly 53% seen once. The source material was blood. These receptors all come from a man in his fifties or sixties in good health.

This clonotype was seen more than once but under ten times. This sequence joins TRBV20-1 and TRBJ2-6; D ambiguous. The CDR3 has 13 residues. The germline V and J ends were trimmed by 6 bases and 6 bases, with 12 bases remaining between them. The V gene's germline CDR1 is DFQATT and CDR2 SNEGSKA (reference sequence). The CDR3 region is CSATGPLANVLTF. CDR3 nucleotides: TGCAGTGCCACCGGACCCTTGGCCAACGTCCTGACTTTC.

On this clonotype: A much more abundant neighbour one base away suggests this may be a read error. The V gene is TRBV5-6, the J gene TRBJ2-1, with 10 bases matching TRBD2. The J call may be wrong; the DNA end is better matched by TRBJ2-7. The CDR3 runs 17 residues. The germline CDR1 and CDR2 sequences are SGHDT and YYEEEE. CDR3 sequence: CASSFFESGGAYNEQYF. The CDR3, as DNA: TGTGCCAGCAGCTTTTTCGAAAGCGGGGGGGCCTACAATGAGCAGTACTTC.

The V gene is TRBV20-1, the J gene TRBJ1-4, with a tentative D call TRBD1 (5 bases). CDR3 size: 16 residues. Deletions cut 0 bases from V and 6 bases from J, with 17 bases between. Germline values: CDR1 DFQATT, CDR2 SNEGSKA (reference sequence). This chain's CDR3 is CSAREGPQGIDEKLFF. CDR3 bases: TGCAGTGCTAGAGAGGGCCCGCAGGGAATCGATGAAAAACTGTTTTTT.

This chain links TRBV6-2 or TRBV6-3 with TRBJ2-3; TRBD2 agrees at 8 bases. With V trimmed by 0 bases and J by 4 bases, 9 bases remained unmatched. This CDR3 contains 17 residues. CDR1 and CDR2 (germline): MNHEY, SVGEGT. The CDR3 DNA reads TGTGCCAGCAGTTACTCGATACGGGGGGGAATCCCAGATACGCAGTATTTT. It codes for CASSYSIRGGIPDTQYF.

V gene TRBV6-5 combines with J gene TRBJ2-1; D is possibly TRBD2 (5 bases). This CDR3 spans 12 amino acids. Germline CDR1 is MNHEY and CDR2 is SVGAGI. The V gene lost 6 bases and the J gene lost 5 bases, with 8 bases spanning the gap. The CDR3 region is CASSRGNNEQFF. The CDR3 region has the DNA TGTGCCAGCAGCCGGGGTAACAATGAGCAGTTCTTC.

This clonotype has just one count. This chain uses TRBV5-5 with TRBJ1-1, with 11 bases fitting TRBD1. The CDR3 length is 17 residues. Trimming at V came to 4 bases and at J to 0 bases, leaving 8 bases not matched to a gene. The germline CDR1 and CDR2 sequences are SGHKS and YYEKEE (reference sequence). CDR3: CASSPRGQGAMNTEAFF. The CDR3 nucleotides read TGTGCCAGCAGCCCAAGAGGACAGGGGGCTATGAACACTGAAGCTTTCTTT. The whole variable domain, remainder taken from reference TRBV5-5 and TRBJ1-1, is DAGVTQSPTHLIKTRGQQVTLRCSPISGHKSVSWYQQVLGQGPQFIFQYYEKEERGRGNFPDRFSARQFPNYSSELNVNALLLGDSALYLCASSPRGQGAMNTEAFFGQGTRLTVV.

This clonotype appeared a few times. This chain links TRBV7-2 with TRBJ2-4; 7 bases align to TRBD2. The J call is in doubt because the DNA end fits TRBJ2-7 better. Germline CDR1 SGHTA, CDR2 FQGNSA. The CDR3 length is 15 residues. In DNA form, the CDR3 reads TGTGCCAGCAGCTTAGATTTGGGGGGGACCTACGAGCAGTACTTC. Translating it yields CASSLDLGGTYEQYF.

This clonotype was picked up a small number of times. This chain uses TRBV7-2 with TRBJ2-5; the D gene is possibly TRBD1 (5 bases). Trimming stripped 3 bases from V and 3 bases from J, with 14 bases between. CDR1 is SGHTA, CDR2 FQGNSA, per germline. CDR3 length equals 15 residues. The CDR3 DNA reads as TGTGCCAGCAGCTTGGTCCAGGGCGGAGAAGAGACCCAGTACTTC. It yields the protein CASSLVQGGEETQYF. Complete variable domain (other parts from reference TRBV7-2 and TRBJ2-5): GAGVSQSPSNKVTEKGKDVELRCDPISGHTALYWYRQSLGQGLEFLIYFQGNSAPDKSGLPSDRFSAERTGGSVSTLTIQRTQQEDSAVYLCASSLVQGGEETQYFGPGTRLLVL.

This clonotype occurred once. The junction and the germline gene differ at one end; a read error may be behind it. The rearrangement uses TRBV2 and TRBJ2-4, with D perhaps being TRBD1 or TRBD2 (5 bases each). Germline V gene data show CDR1 as SNHLY and CDR2 as FYNNEI. This CDR3 contains 16 residues. CDR3 sequence (DNA): TGTGCCAGCAGTGAGTTCGTTGGCACGGGGCAAAACTTTCAGTACTTC. Amino acid sequence: CASSEFVGTGQNFQYF.

The chain recombines TRBV20-1 with TRBJ2-5, with 8 bases matching TRBD1. Looked up from germline, CDR1 is DFQATT and CDR2 is SNEGSKA (reference sequence). V shed 1 base, J shed 4 bases, and the junction held 5 bases outside the gene matches. This CDR3 comprises 14 residues. The CDR3 is CSARGTGPSETQYF. For the CDR3, the DNA is TGCAGTGCTAGAGGGACAGGGCCCTCAGAGACCCAGTACTTC.

The genes are TRBV11-2 and TRBJ2-3, with D perhaps TRBD2 (6 bases). Trimming removed 6 bases at V and 4 bases at J, with 11 bases between. The CDR3 spans 13 residues. The germline V gene has CDR1 SGHAT and CDR2 FQNNGV. Here the CDR3 DNA reads TGTGCCAGCAGTTTGGACTACCCAGATACGCAGTATTTT. Translated, it gives CASSLDYPDTQYF.

The chain joins TRBV11-3 to TRBJ2-1; D is undetermined. Between the trimmed V and J ends, which lost 5 bases and 8 bases, there was a span of 16 bases. The CDR3 extends over 14 amino acids. The germline CDR1 and CDR2 sequences are SGHNT and YENEEA. The CDR3 sequence: CASSHGLPEDEQFF. As DNA, the CDR3 is TGTGCCAGCAGCCATGGTCTCCCTGAAGATGAGCAGTTCTTC.

This rearrangement joins TRBV15 to TRBJ1-1; D remains ambiguous. V was clipped by 0 bases and J by 6 bases, with 14 bases between them. Germline CDR1 is LNHNV and CDR2 is YYDKDF (reference sequence). This CDR3 has 15 residues. This chain's CDR3 is CATSRDFVNLAEAFF. In DNA form, the CDR3 reads TGTGCCACCAGCAGAGATTTCGTGAATCTGGCTGAAGCTTTCTTT.

This clonotype was seen a few times. CDR3 nucleotide sequence: TGTGCCAGCAGCTTAACAGGGGCGGGGGAGACCCAGTACTTC. This translates into CASSLTGAGETQYF. V is TRBV7-6 and J is TRBJ2-5; D possibly corresponds to TRBD1 (7 bases). Germline V gene lookup returns CDR1 SGHVS and CDR2 FNYEAQ. Trimming cost V 2 bases and J 5 bases, with 12 bases left between them. This CDR3 comprises 14 residues.

This clonotype came up a few times. This rearrangement joins TRBV6-4 to TRBJ2-6, with D hard to call. The germline V and J ends were trimmed by 2 bases and 2 bases, with 4 bases remaining between them. Germline lookup yields CDR1 MRHNA and CDR2 SNTAGT. This CDR3 spans 14 amino acids. The CDR3 region has the DNA TGTGCCAGCAGTGACGGCCCTGGGGCCAACGTCCTGACTTTC. Protein sequence: CASSDGPGANVLTF.

The chain joins TRBV6-2 or TRBV6-3 to TRBJ2-3; D is unclear. The CDR3 has 13 amino acids. Germline V gives CDR1 MNHEY, CDR2 SVGEGT. With 1 base removed from V and 4 bases from J, the gap between germline ends came to 6 bases. The CDR3 region is CASSYLGPDTQYF. CDR3 bases: TGTGCCAGCAGTTACTTGGGTCCAGATACGCAGTATTTT.

The chain employs TRBV24-1 and TRBJ2-1; the match to TRBD1 covers 8 bases. This CDR3 spans 16 amino acids. V lost 2 bases and J lost 4; bases outside the gene matches: 6. The germline CDR1 and CDR2 sequences are KGHDR and SFDVKD. As DNA, the CDR3 is TGTGCCACCAGTGATTCGACAGGGGCCCGTTACAATGAGCAGTTCTTC. Amino acid sequence: CATSDSTGARYNEQFF.

The chain is built from TRBV2 and TRBJ2-1; 9 bases fit TRBD2. Looked up from germline, CDR1 is SNHLY and CDR2 is FYNNEI. The V and J ends lost 3 bases and 10 bases, in that order; junction bases with no gene match: 19. The CDR3 runs to 18 residues. As DNA, the CDR3 is TGTGCCAGCAGTGAGATGGTAGCGGGAGTTCGTCACGCCGACGAGCAGTTCTTC. Its protein product is CASSEMVAGVRHADEQFF. Full variable domain (outside the CDR3, taken from reference TRBV2 and TRBJ2-1): EPEVTQTPSHQVTQMGQEVILRCVPISNHLYFYWYRQILGQKVEFLVSFYNNEISEKSEIFDDQFSVERPDGSNFTLKIRSTKLEDSAMYFCASSEMVAGVRHADEQFFGPGTRLTVL.

The chain links TRBV28 to TRBJ2-3; 9 nucleotides match TRBD1. The germline V gene encodes CDR1 MDHEN and CDR2 SYDVKM. The CDR3 length is 14 residues. Losses at the gene ends were 8 bases for V and 5 bases for J; bases not matched to a gene: 8. CDR3 sequence reads: CASRTGGAGDTQYF. CDR3 in DNA: TGTGCCAGCCGCACAGGGGGCGCGGGAGATACGCAGTATTTT.

The chain has TRBV6-6 and TRBJ1-2; possibly TRBD1 for D (5 bases). CDR3 length: 14 residues. V lost 5 bases and J 2 bases, leaving 12 bases between the germline ends. Germline V gene data show CDR1 as MNHNY and CDR2 as SVGAGI (reference sequence). This CDR3 reads CASSPYEGNYGYTF. The CDR3 DNA is TGTGCCAGCAGTCCTTATGAGGGGAACTATGGCTACACCTTC.